This T cell receptor beta chain stems from a study of blood T cell repertoires in COVID-19. The method was immunoSEQ multiplex PCR; TCRdb's version includes in-frame clones alone and lacks a portion of them. The sample includes 40,000 or so clones, roughly 89% of them seen just once. The CDR3 spans 14 residues. The V and J ends lost 4 bases and 7 bases respectively, with 11 bases between them. Germline V gives CDR1 LNHDA, CDR2 SQIVND (reference sequence). This TCR derives from a man in his forties or fifties with active COVID-19. The gene calls are TRBV19 and TRBJ1-6, with D perhaps TRBD1 (6 bases). The sample taken for sequencing was peripheral blood. This chain's CDR3 is CASSTGQINSPLHF. For the CDR3, the DNA is TGTGCCAGTAGTACCGGACAGATAAATTCACCCCTCCACTTT.